This TCR beta chain was recorded in a study of cytomegalovirus exposure and HLA in healthy donors (dated by TCRdb to about 2017). Turning to the overall study: In an earlier analysis of 587 of the donors, under 300 Gb of sequence data and about 110 million unique TCR beta sequences from 150 million to 200 million T cells were reported. Class I and class II HLA loci were covered by the typing at four-digit resolution. A handful of DR-DQ haplotypes were handled as single units for association and clustering because linkage in the cohort was strong. To decide whether each TCR beta V gene segment behaved as functional or pseudogenic, an earlier analysis of some 540 of the donors relied on high-throughput TCR beta sequencing. Among around 400 genotyped donors of the cohort, an average of around 240,000 unique TCR beta nucleotide sequences was sequenced per donor, of which 15% to 20% were non-productive. The study aimed to test whether cataloging public T cell receptors could reveal signatures of past pathogen exposure. All discovery cohort repertoires had been generated on a single sequencing platform. The number of typed donors differed by locus: about 620-630 for A, B, C, DRB1 and DQB1; approximately 540 for DQA1; approximately 600 for DPA1; and some 470 for DPB1. Donor age, sex, ethnicity and CMV serostatus were collected together with the repertoire data. Of the approximately 400 genotyped donors, 81% were placed in the genetic ancestry cluster associated with self-reported Caucasian donors. To predict cytomegalovirus infection status, the study combined high-throughput TCR immunosequencing, statistical association of individual TCRs with disease status, and machine learning. Rather than drawing on any new phenotypic data, the later analysis identified candidate immune exposures from TCR beta sequences and the way those sequences occurred across donors. A later genetic analysis took genome-wide SNP genotypes for about 55% of the roughly 700 donors and used that subset as a discovery cohort. The T cell repertoires of 670 or so subjects were profiled by immunosequencing and related to cytomegalovirus serostatus. Along with the approximately 650-subject first cohort, a separate validation cohort of approximately 110 different subjects was used. In a later analysis, previously published TCR beta repertoires from 600 to 850 donors were re-analyzed and high-resolution HLA genotyping was added so that TCR occurrence patterns could be studied. Roughly 320 gigabases of sequencing data and 70 million to 100 million unique TCR sequences made up an early release that covered roughly 670 HLA-typed donors.

Broader findings and caveats from the paper: Because HLA typing was missing for some donors at each locus, association tests included only the typed subset. Strong co-occurrence of HLA alleles, especially DR and DQ, made assigning TCR associations to individual alleles difficult. Most TCR sequences were seen in very few donors, while some public TCRs were found in many individuals. Immune exposure information for the cohort was limited to CMV serostatus. The cohort was sequenced for TCR beta chains only, and without alpha or paired-chain data the features that could be detected were limited. A group of highly shared sequence variants was considered likely to be a technical artifact of the sequencing pipeline. A further reported finding was that TCR beta sequences accurately predicted the HLA-A and HLA-B alleles for most subjects in the first cohort. Presence/absence analyses assumed roughly uniform sequencing depth across donors, an assumption that may not hold. A later analysis found that HLA-associated TCR beta chains were more clonally expanded and had lower generation probabilities than equally common non-associated chains. According to a later analysis, most CMV-associated TCR beta chains appeared to be HLA-restricted, and the HLA associations seemed to be driven largely by CMV exposure. Because counts were too low, seventeen rarely observed V segments, including chromosome 9 orphons, were left out of the earlier analysis of over 550 of the donors. The classifier was reported to diagnose cytomegalovirus status with high specificity and sensitivity in both the original and validation cohorts. Broadly in line with IMGT annotations, most TCR beta V segments showed up in productive rearrangements about 90% or about 30% of the time in an earlier analysis of about 500 of the donors. In a later analysis, about 16,000 TCR beta sequences were associated with specific HLA alleles at a false discovery rate of 0.05. A few of the identified cytomegalovirus-associated TCR beta chains were confirmed in vitro to be specific for cytomegalovirus antigens. In a later analysis, TCR association rates were found to vary across HLA loci, with the most associated TCRs seen for DRB1 alleles and the fewest for HLA-C alleles. Linkage disequilibrium might explain the correlated functional status among segregating V segments, but an unknown experimental factor could not be excluded. A total of fewer than 200 TCR beta chains were listed by the study as associated with cytomegalovirus. The authors suggested that the approach could potentially be generalized to other disease states and immunological phenotypes. A later genetic analysis reported fewer N-insertions in productive TCRs among donors in an Asian-associated ancestry cluster than the roughly 620-donor mean. Because the 87-base-pair reads could not distinguish some IMGT-functional V segments, including TRBV6-2 and TRBV6-3, those segments were excluded. In a later analysis, several top co-occurrence clusters were reported to appear linked to parvovirus B19, influenza, CMV and Epstein-Barr virus. An association between a missense DCLRE1C variant and V-gene and J-gene trimming of TCR beta chains was found in a later genetic analysis and replicated in an independent cohort.

In total, more than 500 healthy bone marrow donors made up the cohort. All cohort members were sampled while nominally healthy, although unrecorded immune exposures were likely present. The donor was CMV seropositive and belonged to the group of 250 to 300 seropositive cohort members. A peripheral blood sample was collected from each donor, and TCR beta sequencing was performed on peripheral blood mononuclear cells. Genomic DNA extraction from the blood cell samples was performed with the Qiagen DNeasy Blood Extraction Kit. The library was generated by the immunoSEQ multiplex PCR assay. The multiplex PCR relied on a mix of 60 forward primers for TCR Vbeta segments and 13 reverse primers for TCR Jbeta segments. The CDR3 region of rearranged TCR beta genes was amplified from genomic DNA with a multiplex PCR assay. The amplified TCR beta libraries were sequenced on the Illumina HiSeq System as 87-base-pair reads. The paper's processing steps were these. A later analysis counted about 80 million unique TCR beta chains across the 670 or so repertoires, and some 11 million of these chains were shared by at least two donors. Raw reads were error-corrected and collapsed into unique sequences by a nearest-neighbor algorithm in which closely related sequences were merged to remove PCR and sequencing errors. Alignment of CDR3 sequences to IMGT reference sequences was used to assign V, D and J gene segments. For a sequence to be retained, a match of at least six nucleotides to both a V gene segment and a J gene segment was required. Rearrangements were classified as productive when the CDR3 lacked stop codons and remained in frame with V and J, and all other rearrangements were classified as non-productive. CDR3 was defined according to IMGT convention as the region running from the second conserved V-encoded cysteine to the conserved J-encoded phenylalanine. In an earlier analysis of around 570 of the donors, sequences lacking an unambiguous match to a single V gene segment were excluded. In an earlier analysis of almost 600 of the donors, a V segment was called functional when productive rearrangements were above 56.7%, and segregating when the standard deviation between donors exceeded 5%. To diagnose cytomegalovirus status from the catalog of TCR beta chain sequences, a statistical classification framework was built. In a later analysis, TCR nucleotide sequences were compared against IMGT/GENE-DB human TR gene sequences so that V and J genes could be assigned. A later analysis assigned CDR3 sequences and most-parsimonious VDJ recombination scenarios with the TCRdist pipeline. In a later analysis, each TCR beta chain was defined by its CDR3 amino acid sequence together with its V-gene family, and reads without a unique V-gene family were excluded. To address suspected cross-contamination and a sequencing artifact, a later analysis removed a few hundred highly shared, low-generation-probability nucleotide sequences. For each public chain, a later analysis derived a clonal expansion index from normalized ranks of inferred template counts within each repertoire. Generation probabilities in a later analysis came from a VDJ recombination model fitted to out-of-frame rearrangements, and those results were checked against IGoR. In a later analysis, TCR-TCR, TCR-HLA and TCR-CMV co-occurrence was scored with hypergeometric tests, and a repertoire-size bias correction was applied to TCR pairs. False discovery rates were estimated in a later analysis by permuting HLA or CMV assignments 20 times. A later analysis grouped co-occurring TCRs with DBSCAN, adding TCRdist sequence similarity when clustering within HLA-allele-positive subsets. For co-occurrence clustering, repertoires with fewer than 30,000 or more than 120,000 public chains were excluded, along with four or five repertoires with anomalous nucleotide sharing. TCRdb obtained this table from immuneACCESS and retained in-frame rearrangements with V and J assigned. These tables miss some clones; where compared with another copy, unresolved V genes account for less than half of the shortfall, and the remainder is unexplained. The V and J calls and the clone size are those of that table, but D and trimming were determined from the DNA. This sample holds approximately 110,000 clones; roughly three quarters were observed only once. The ten top clones hold 6.5% to 8.5% of the sample.

A word on this clone: This receptor's antigen is unknown. Base quality data are lacking; no much larger clone is found one base away.

V has 2 bases trimmed and J has 1 base trimmed; junction bases matching no gene number 8. From its cysteine to its phenylalanine, the CDR3 spans 16 amino acids. Just CDR3 DNA is preserved here, 48 bases in frame from base 1. Sequences MNHNY (CDR1) and SVGAGI (CDR2) are obtained from the germline V gene (reference sequence). Sequencing used PBMCs. The source is a woman aged 45-65 years in good health and CMV-seropositive. The chain uses TRBV6-6 and TRBJ2-7; 7 middle bases align to TRBD1. The CDR3 protein sequence reads: CASSYVSGTASYEQYF. The nucleotides are TGTGCCAGCAGTTACGTTTCCGGGACAGCTTCCTACGAGCAGTACTTC.